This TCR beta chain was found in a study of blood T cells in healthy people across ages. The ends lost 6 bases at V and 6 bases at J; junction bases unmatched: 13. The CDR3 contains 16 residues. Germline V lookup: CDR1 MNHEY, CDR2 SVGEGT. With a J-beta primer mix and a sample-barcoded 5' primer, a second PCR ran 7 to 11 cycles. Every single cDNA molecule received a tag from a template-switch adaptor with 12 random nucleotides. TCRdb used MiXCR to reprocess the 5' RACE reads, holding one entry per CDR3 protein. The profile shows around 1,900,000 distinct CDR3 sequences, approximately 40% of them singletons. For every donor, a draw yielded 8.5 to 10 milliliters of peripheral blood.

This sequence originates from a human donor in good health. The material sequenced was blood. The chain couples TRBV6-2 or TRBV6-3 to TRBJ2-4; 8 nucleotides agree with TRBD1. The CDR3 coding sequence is TGTGCCAGCAGCTGGAGGGGACAGGCCAATGTAAACATTCAGTACTTC. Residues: CASSWRGQANVNIQYF.